The clone carrying this T cell receptor beta chain has only a few counts. The record originates from a study of blood T cell repertoires in COVID-19. Overall study context: There were acute and convalescent COVID-19 samples, and they came from the United States, Italy and Spain. Sources were T cells, B-cell-depleted T cells, or PBMCs; the material itself was cDNA or gDNA.

Here immunoSEQ multiplex PCR was the method, and the copy in TCRdb shows in-frame clones only, minus some. The repertoire holds some 270,000 clones, with about 80% as singletons. Those who participated ranged in age from 18 to 89 years and resided in about two dozen US areas. Germline CDR1 MRHNA, CDR2 SNTAGT. There are 13 residues in the CDR3. V was clipped by 0 bases and J by 6 bases, with 5 bases between them. The sample consisted of PBMCs or T cells enriched from blood (not recorded which). The origin of this receptor is a man aged 45-65 years who had recovered from COVID-19. The V and J genes are TRBV6-4 and TRBJ2-2; no firm D call. CDR3 sequence: CASSDSQAGELFF. The CDR3 DNA follows: TGTGCCAGCAGTGACTCCCAGGCCGGGGAGCTGTTTTTT.